What follows describes a single T cell receptor beta chain. The sample is drawn from a study of blood T cell repertoires in COVID-19. Overall study context: Italy, Spain and the United States were the sources of the convalescent and acute COVID-19 samples. PBMCs, B-cell-depleted T cells, or T cells provided the cDNA or gDNA that made up the material.

In the study's own analysis: Quantification of nucleated cells was approximated via reference gene primer amplification. TCRdb's copy holds only in-frame clones and misses some; the assay was immunoSEQ multiplex PCR. That table is the source of V, J and clone size, and D and trimming were worked out from the DNA. Among some 300,000 clones listed, approximately 86% were seen once. Germline V CDR1 and CDR2: GTSNPN, SVGIG (reference sequence). The CDR3 loop spans 14 amino acids. V was clipped by 3 bases and J by 5 bases, with 16 bases between them. Followed over time, Seattle patients had been enrolled while infection was active.

Sequenced: peripheral blood. The chain has TRBV30 and TRBJ1-2; D remains ambiguous. The sequence was obtained from a woman aged 70-85 years with COVID-19, enrolled during active disease. The CDR3 DNA reads as TGTGCCTGGAGGCCGTCCGTCGGGATTTATGGCTACACCTTC. This codes for CAWRPSVGIYGYTF. Complete variable domain (other parts from reference TRBV30 and TRBJ1-2): SQTIHQWPATLVQPVGSPLSLECTVEGTSNPNLYWYRQAAGRGLQLLFYSVGIGQISSEVPQNLSASRPQDRQFILSSKKLLLSDSGFYLCAWRPSVGIYGYTFGSGTRLTVV.